These 6 T cell receptor beta chains were sequenced from one sample in a study of cytomegalovirus exposure and HLA in healthy donors. With 60 Vbeta and 13 Jbeta primers, the PCR was carried out. Assay: immunoSEQ multiplex PCR; the TCRdb copy retains only in-frame clones and omits some. The repertoire shows approximately 80,000 clones; the top ten hold 3.5% to 4%. Material for sequencing was PBMCs. These TCRs come from a man aged 18 to 30 in good health and CMV-seropositive.

The J gene is TRBJ1-2, the V gene TRBV28; D remains ambiguous. Germline lookup yields CDR1 MDHEN and CDR2 SYDVKM. V was cut by 2 bases and J by 7 bases, with 8 bases left in between. There are 12 residues in the CDR3. CDR3 residues: CASSLGEFGYTF. In nucleotides, the CDR3 is TGTGCCAGCAGTTTAGGAGAGTTTGGCTACACCTTC.

The V and J genes are TRBV12-5 and TRBJ2-7, with 8 positions matching TRBD1. V trimming: 3 bases; J trimming: 6 bases; junction bases outside the gene matches: 1. The CDR3 spans 12 residues. Germline CDR1 is LGHNT and CDR2 is FRNRAP. CDR3 nucleotides: TGTGCTAGTGGTTTTGGGACAGGCGAGCAGTACTTC. Its protein product is CASGFGTGEQYF.

This chain links TRBV28 with TRBJ1-5; 9 positions agree with TRBD1. J gave up 7 bases and V 6 bases, and 7 bases lay outside the gene matches. The CDR3 contains 14 residues. Germline assignment: CDR1 MDHEN and CDR2 SYDVKM. The CDR3 is CASSSRQGGQPQHF. CDR3 bases: TGTGCCAGCAGCTCTCGACAGGGGGGACAGCCCCAGCATTTT.

V gene TRBV5-1 combines with J gene TRBJ2-7; D perhaps matches TRBD1 (5 bases). The V and J ends lost 0 bases and 4 bases respectively, with 8 bases between them. CDR3 size: 13 residues. The germline V gene has CDR1 SGHRS and CDR2 YFSETQ. The CDR3 DNA reads TGCGCCAGCAGCTTGGACAGGATATACGAGCAGTACTTC. As protein: CASSLDRIYEQYF.

This chain connects TRBV7-9 to TRBJ1-1; 8 nucleotides agree with TRBD1. V lost 1 base, J lost 6 bases, and 4 bases stayed unmatched. Germline V gene data show CDR1 as SEHNR and CDR2 as FQNEAQ (reference sequence). The CDR3 is 14 residues long. The CDR3 DNA reads as TGTGCCAGCAGCTTAGGCAGGGGGCCCGCTGAAGCTTTCTTT. It specifies CASSLGRGPAEAFF.

The chain has TRBV10-2 and TRBJ2-7; 7 bases align to TRBD2. Germline lookup yields CDR1 WSHSY and CDR2 SAAADI. The trim removed 4 bases at V and 0 bases at J, leaving 9 bases unmatched. This CDR3 spans 16 amino acids. DNA for the CDR3: TGCGCCAGCAGTGGAGGGGCTAGCGGCTACTCCTACGAGCAGTACTTC. This encodes CASSGGASGYSYEQYF.